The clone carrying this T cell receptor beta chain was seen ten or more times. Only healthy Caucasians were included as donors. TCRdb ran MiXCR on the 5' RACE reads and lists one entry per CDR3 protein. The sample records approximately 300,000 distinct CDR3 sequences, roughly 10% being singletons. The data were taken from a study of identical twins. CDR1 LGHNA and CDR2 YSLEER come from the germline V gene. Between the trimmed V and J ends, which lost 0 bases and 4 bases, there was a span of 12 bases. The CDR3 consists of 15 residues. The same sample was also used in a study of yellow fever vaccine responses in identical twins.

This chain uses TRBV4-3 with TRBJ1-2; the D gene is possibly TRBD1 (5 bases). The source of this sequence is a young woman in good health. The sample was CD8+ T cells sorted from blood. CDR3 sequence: CASSQDRDDLYGYTF. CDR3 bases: TGCGCCAGCAGCCAAGACAGGGACGACCTCTATGGCTACACCTTC.